The 11 T cell receptor beta chains below all came from one sample that was sequenced in a study of blood T cell repertoires in COVID-19. Here immunoSEQ multiplex PCR was the method, and the copy in TCRdb shows in-frame clones only, minus some. Of about 74,000 clones in the sample, approximately 88% were seen once. Sequencing was done on a sample of peripheral blood. These receptors originate from a man in his fifties or sixties with active COVID-19.

This chain uses TRBV11-2 with TRBJ2-5, with a tentative D call TRBD2 (6 bases). Germline CDR1 reads SGHAT; CDR2 reads FQNNGV. Trimming took off 1 base at V and 4 bases at J, with 22 bases between the two ends. This CDR3 has 18 amino acids. CDR3 DNA sequence: TGTGCCAGCAGCTTAGGATTAGCGGTGGGGGTTGTCGGAGAGACCCAGTACTTC. The encoded protein is CASSLGLAVGVVGETQYF.

This chain's CDR3 is CASNQRGYSTDTQYF. CDR3 bases: TGTGCCAGCAACCAGCGGGGCTATAGCACAGATACGCAGTATTTT. V and J are TRBV13 and TRBJ2-3, with TRBD2 identical over 7 bases. Germline V gene sequence: CDR1 PRHDT, CDR2 FYEKMQ (reference sequence). CDR3 size: 15 residues. The ends lost 7 bases at V and 0 bases at J; junction bases unmatched: 7.

J is TRBJ2-3 and V is TRBV6-5, with 11 nucleotides matching TRBD1. The germline CDR1 and CDR2 sequences are MNHEY and SVGAGI. The V gene end was trimmed by 6 bases and the J gene end by 3 bases; junction bases not matched to a gene: 5. The CDR3 contains 15 residues. The CDR3, as DNA: TGTGCCAGCAGCGTAAGGGACAGGGGGACAGATACGCAGTATTTT. Encoded protein: CASSVRDRGTDTQYF.

This sequence joins TRBV7-2 and TRBJ2-7; tentatively, D is TRBD2 (6 bases). Trimming removed 5 bases from V and 2 bases from J, with 22 bases in between. The V gene's germline CDR1 is SGHTA and CDR2 FQGNSA. The CDR3 spans 17 residues. The CDR3 protein is CASSPSRPGGGAYEQYF. The DNA of the CDR3 is TGTGCCAGCAGCCCGTCCCGGCCCGGCGGAGGGGCCTACGAGCAGTACTTC.

CDR3 protein: CASSLREGRGYTF. The DNA of the CDR3 is TGTGCCAGCAGTTTGCGGGAGGGTCGCGGCTACACCTTC. The chain uses TRBV28 and TRBJ1-2; D is uncertain. CDR1 MDHEN and CDR2 SYDVKM come from the germline V gene. The CDR3 extends over 13 amino acids. Trimming shortened V by 3 bases and J by 8 bases, and 13 bases separated the two germline ends.

This clone was picked up one time. The chain uses TRBV19 and TRBJ2-3; a weak D match, TRBD1 (6 bases). The CDR3 is 11 amino acids. Germline V CDR1 and CDR2: LNHDA, SQIVND (reference sequence). Trimming took off 7 bases at V and 9 bases at J, with 11 bases between the two ends. The DNA for the CDR3 is TGTGCCAGTAAGGTGAGGGGGACGCAGTATTTT. It encodes CASKVRGTQYF.

The V call is TRBV11-2, the J call TRBJ2-2; TRBD2 aligns across 8 bases. This CDR3 comprises 16 residues. CDR1 SGHAT and CDR2 FQNNGV come from the germline V gene. V shed 2 bases, J shed 5 bases, and the junction held 7 bases outside the gene matches. CDR3 residues: CASSLRVRGGTGELFF. Here the CDR3 DNA reads TGTGCCAGCAGCTTAAGGGTTCGGGGGGGAACCGGGGAGCTGTTTTTT.

The chain combines TRBV6-6 with TRBJ1-5, with D hard to call. V shed 2 bases and J shed 5 bases, with 4 bases lying between them. Germline-derived CDR1 and CDR2 are MNHNY and SVGAGI (reference sequence). The CDR3 extends over 12 amino acids. The CDR3 reads CASSYPDQPQHF. In DNA, the CDR3 is TGTGCCAGCAGTTACCCAGATCAGCCCCAGCATTTT.

This chain uses TRBV30 with TRBJ2-7; D may be TRBD2 (6 bases). The germline CDR1 and CDR2 sequences are GTSNPN and SVGIG (reference sequence). This CDR3 has 13 amino acids. V was pared by 2 bases and J by 9 bases, with 17 bases between. The CDR3, as DNA: TGTGCCTGGAGTTCGGGGGTAGCGGTAGTGCAGTACTTC. This codes for CAWSSGVAVVQYF.

The chain combines TRBV6-4 with TRBJ2-2, with D tentatively TRBD2 (6 bases). CDR3 length: 15 residues. V dropped 3 bases and J dropped 0 bases, with 8 bases sitting between them. Germline V gene sequence: CDR1 MRHNA, CDR2 SNTAGT. The CDR3 nucleotides read TGTGCCAGCAGTGATTTAGCGGCGAACACCGGGGAGCTGTTTTTT. Translation gives CASSDLAANTGELFF.

The V call is TRBV4-1, the J call TRBJ1-2; TRBD1 matches at 7 bases. The CDR3 is 13 amino acids. Unmatched junction bases numbered 6, after V lost 3 bases and J lost 8 bases. The V gene's germline CDR1 is MGHRA and CDR2 YSYEKL. The DNA of the CDR3 is TGCGCCAGCAGCCACGACAGGGCGGCGGGCTACACCTTC. Translating gives CASSHDRAAGYTF.